A selection of T cell receptor beta chains follows, all from one sample in a study of CD8 T cells in Susac syndrome. Each CDR3 protein is one row after TCRdb ran MiXCR on the immunoSEQ multiplex PCR reads. The sample lists around 200,000 distinct CDR3 sequences, roughly 94% occurring once. The sample consisted of CD4+ T cells from PBMCs. These receptors all stem from a human donor with multiple sclerosis. Each CDR3 is given with its conserved first and last residue. The D gene is left open where the match is weak. Clone size, where shown, is once, few, many, or a class for clones that have expanded.

V gene,D gene,J gene,clone size,CDR3 DNA,CDR3 protein
TRBV19,NA,TRBJ1-5,NA,TGTGCCAGTGCCTATGGGGGGAATCAGCCCCAGCATTTT,CASAYGGNQPQHF
TRBV3-1,TRBD1,TRBJ1-1,NA,TGTGCCAGCAGCCCTAGGGACAGGAACACTGAAGCTTTCTTT,CASSPRDRNTEAFF
TRBV7-2,NA,TRBJ2-3,NA,TGTGCCAGCAGCCTCGACGGGGTCTCAGATACGCAGTATTTT,CASSLDGVSDTQYF
TRBV15,NA,TRBJ1-6,NA,TGTGCCACCAGCAGAGATGGTCACTCGGGACCCGGGAATTCACCCCTCCACTTT,CATSRDGHSGPGNSPLHF
TRBV20-1,TRBD2,TRBJ2-1,NA,TGCAGTGCCGGACTAGCGGGGCGTAGGGATGAGCAGTTCTTC,CSAGLAGRRDEQFF
TRBV29-1,NA,TRBJ2-1,NA,TGCAGCGCTGGGGTAGGGTCTGAGGGAAATGAGCAGTTCTTC,CSAGVGSEGNEQFF
TRBV12-3/TRBV12-4,NA,TRBJ1-1,NA,TGTGCCAGCAGCCTGACCCCTTTTGGTGAAGCTTTCTTT,CASSLTPFGEAFF
TRBV6-5,NA,TRBJ2-6,few,TGTGCCTCCAGTCGAGGGGCCAACGTCCTGACTTTC,CASSRGANVLTF
TRBV3-1,NA,TRBJ1-1,NA,TGTGCCAGCAGCCCCGGGTCGCCCCAAGCTTTCTTT,CASSPGSPQAFF
TRBV11-2,NA,TRBJ1-1,NA,TGTGCCAGCAGCTTAGGGGGCCCGAATCCTGAAGCTTTCTTT,CASSLGGPNPEAFF
TRBV5-1,TRBD1,TRBJ1-2,once,TGCGCCAGCAGCTTGGCTTGGGGACAGGCCTATGGCTACACCTTC,CASSLAWGQAYGYTF
TRBV9,NA,TRBJ1-1,NA,TGTGCCAGCAGCCGGGGACATACGAACACTGAAGCTTTCTTT,CASSRGHTNTEAFF
TRBV29-1,NA,TRBJ2-2,NA,TGCAGCGCTCAGAGGTCGAACACCGGGGAGCTGTTTTTT,CSAQRSNTGELFF
TRBV9,NA,TRBJ2-5,NA,TGTGCCAGCAGCGGAAAGGGTTTTCAAGAGACCCAGTACTTC,CASSGKGFQETQYF
TRBV12-3/TRBV12-4,NA,TRBJ2-3,NA,TGTGCCAGCAGCCGAGGCGCTCTAGTAGGGGCAGATACGCAGTATTTT,CASSRGALVGADTQYF
TRBV20-1,NA,TRBJ1-1,NA,TGCAGTGCTCTGTTAGACCCGACGTACACTGAAGCTTTCTTT,CSALLDPTYTEAFF
TRBV7-2,NA,TRBJ2-7,NA,TGTGCCAGCAGCCGACCGGGACTCGACGTCTACGAGCAGTACTTC,CASSRPGLDVYEQYF
TRBV29-1,NA,TRBJ1-1,NA,TGCAGCGTTTTGAGACAGTTCAACACTGAAGCTTTCTTT,CSVLRQFNTEAFF
TRBV20-1,TRBD1,TRBJ2-1,NA,TGCAGTGCCAAAAGACAGGGGCTCTACAATGAGCAGTTCTTC,CSAKRQGLYNEQFF